A single sample is the source of the 21 T cell receptor beta chains below, sequenced in a study of blood T cell repertoires in COVID-19. Assay: immunoSEQ multiplex PCR; the TCRdb copy retains only in-frame clones and omits some. This sample has some 190,000 clones, with 80% found just once. The sequenced material came from PBMCs or T cells enriched from blood (not recorded which). The receptors here all came from a man aged 55 to 70 who had been exposed to COVID-19.

This chain links TRBV5-1 with TRBJ2-3; TRBD1 agrees at 10 bases. V was pared by 0 bases and J by 4 bases, with 5 bases of the junction left unmatched. This CDR3 has 16 residues. Germline V gives CDR1 SGHRS, CDR2 YFSETQ. This CDR3 is CASSLAGTGAADTQYF. The CDR3 region has the DNA TGCGCCAGCAGCTTGGCTGGGACAGGGGCGGCAGATACGCAGTATTTT.

The chain has TRBV10-3 and TRBJ1-5; D might be TRBD1 (5 bases). Germline values: CDR1 ENHRY, CDR2 SYGVKD. The CDR3 totals 17 residues. Between the trimmed V and J ends, which lost 3 bases and 8 bases, there was a span of 23 bases. CDR3 loop: CAISDGEVGGPIKPQHF. The CDR3 nucleotides are TGTGCCATCAGTGATGGGGAGGTCGGGGGTCCAATCAAGCCCCAGCATTTT.

The V call is TRBV10-1, the J call TRBJ2-5, with D possibly TRBD2 on 6 matching bases. Germline V gives CDR1 WNHNN, CDR2 SYGVQD (reference sequence). The germline V and J ends were trimmed by 6 bases and 1 base, with 27 bases remaining between them. The CDR3 extends over 19 amino acids. Written as DNA, the CDR3 is TGCGCCAGCAGCGCCCCCGGGCCGACTAGAGTGGCGGGCCAAGAGACCCAGTACTTC. Protein: CASSAPGPTRVAGQETQYF.

The V gene is TRBV7-8, the J gene TRBJ1-1; no definite D call. This CDR3 has 13 residues. Germline V lookup: CDR1 SGHVS, CDR2 FQNEAQ. Trimming left V 5 bases short and J 1 base short, with 8 bases between. For the CDR3, the DNA is TGTGCCAGCAGCAGGGAGGCGAACACTGAAGCTTTCTTT. This codes for CASSREANTEAFF.

The J gene is TRBJ1-1, the V gene TRBV28; the D is unclear. With 8 bases removed from V and 1 base from J, the gap between germline ends came to 14 bases. The CDR3 spans 14 residues. CDR1 is MDHEN, CDR2 SYDVKM, per germline. As DNA, the CDR3 is TGTGCCAGCCGGTCGGGTTGGCCGAACACTGAAGCTTTCTTT. The encoded protein is CASRSGWPNTEAFF.

The rearrangement links TRBV27 to TRBJ2-3; no definite D call. CDR3 length: 14 amino acids. Trimming shortened V by 2 bases and J by 0 bases, and 6 bases separated the two germline ends. Germline values: CDR1 MNHEY, CDR2 SMNVEV (reference sequence). The DNA for the CDR3 is TGTGCCAGCAGTTTAGGCGGAAGCACAGATACGCAGTATTTT. Its protein product is CASSLGGSTDTQYF.

This clone was found a few times. This chain uses TRBV20-1 with TRBJ1-1; D remains unclear. The CDR3 consists of 11 residues. Germline CDR1 is DFQATT and CDR2 is SNEGSKA (reference sequence). V shed 3 bases and J shed 4 bases, with 6 bases lying between them. The CDR3 DNA reads TGCAGTGCTAGTTTCCGCACTGAAGCTTTCTTT. Its protein product is CSASFRTEAFF.

The chain joins TRBV5-4 to TRBJ2-1, with D possibly being TRBD2 (6 bases). Germline V gene sequence: CDR1 SGHNT, CDR2 YYREEE (reference sequence). V shed 4 bases and J shed 6 bases, with 17 bases lying between them. The CDR3 runs 15 residues. CDR3 coding DNA: TGTGCCAGCAGCGAAAGAACCGGGACTGTCAATGAGCAGTTCTTC. Translated: CASSERTGTVNEQFF.

The rearrangement uses TRBV20-1 and TRBJ1-5; 8 positions agree with TRBD1. The CDR3 extends over 15 amino acids. In germline, CDR1 is DFQATT, CDR2 SNEGSKA (reference sequence). V shed 3 bases and J 1 base; nucleotides not matched to a gene: 5. The CDR3 nucleotides are TGCAGTGCTAGTTTTACAGGGGGGAGCAATCAGCCCCAGCATTTT. Its translation: CSASFTGGSNQPQHF.

CDR3 region: CASSVEADYEQYF. The CDR3 bases are TGTGCCAGCAGCGTAGAAGCCGACTACGAGCAGTACTTC. The chain employs TRBV9 and TRBJ2-7; D is uncertain. The V and J ends lost 0 bases and 3 bases respectively, with 7 bases between them. Germline V CDR1 and CDR2: SGDLS, YYNGEE. The CDR3 consists of 13 residues. Looking up the rest from reference TRBV9 and TRBJ2-7 gives the full variable domain: DSGVTQTPKHLITATGQRVTLRCSPRSGDLSVYWYQQSLDQGLQFLIQYYNGEERAKGNILERFSAQQFPDLHSELNLSSLELGDSALYFCASSVEADYEQYFGPGTRLTVT.

The V call is TRBV24-1, the J call TRBJ2-3; 7 nucleotides match TRBD2. V dropped 4 bases and J dropped 4; count of bases not matched to a gene: 7. CDR1 is KGHDR, CDR2 SFDVKD, per germline. This CDR3 contains 15 residues. In DNA form, the CDR3 reads TGTGCCACCAGTGAGGGAGGACTAGTGGCAGATACGCAGTATTTT. Its translation: CATSEGGLVADTQYF.

V gene TRBV6-5 combines with J gene TRBJ2-7; no reliable D call. Trimming pared 2 bases from V and 4 bases from J, leaving 9 bases between. CDR3 size: 13 residues. Germline CDR1 and CDR2: MNHEY and SVGAGI. The CDR3 DNA reads as TGTGCCAGCAGTTACCGCCCCAGGTACGAGCAGTACTTC. Its protein is CASSYRPRYEQYF.

The chain is built from TRBV25-1 and TRBJ2-1, with TRBD2 matching over 8 bases. V shed 3 bases, J shed 9 bases, and the junction held 10 bases outside the gene matches. Per the germline V gene, CDR1 is MGHDK and CDR2 is SYGVNS. This CDR3 contains 15 residues. The CDR3, as DNA: TGTGCCAGCAGTGATGGGCGGGGGGCTTTGGGTGAGCAGTTCTTC. Protein sequence: CASSDGRGALGEQFF.

The gene calls are TRBV9 and TRBJ2-2; 7 bases map to TRBD2. V gave up 3 bases and J gave up 7 bases; unmatched junction bases: 21. The CDR3 totals 19 residues. The germline V gene has CDR1 SGDLS and CDR2 YYNGEE. This CDR3 is CASSAPPRAVGGRVGELFF. CDR3 DNA: TGTGCCAGCAGCGCCCCCCCCCGGGCCGTGGGGGGGAGGGTCGGGGAGCTGTTTTTT.

V is TRBV3-1 (or the pseudogene TRBV3-2) and J is TRBJ1-3; 10 positions match TRBD1. The V gene end was trimmed by 4 bases and the J gene end by 0 bases; junction bases not matched to a gene: 3. Germline V gives CDR1 LGHDT, CDR2 YNNKEL (reference sequence). There are 16 residues in the CDR3. CDR3 region: CASSLWTGGSGNTIYF. The CDR3 DNA follows: TGTGCCAGCAGCCTTTGGACAGGGGGCTCTGGAAACACCATATATTTT.

The chain couples TRBV2 to TRBJ2-7; no definite D call. The CDR3 loop spans 13 amino acids. Trimming cost V 5 bases and J 0 bases, with 8 bases left between them. Germline V gene data show CDR1 as SNHLY and CDR2 as FYNNEI. The CDR3 DNA follows: TGTGCCAGCAGTTCGAGATACTCCTACGAGCAGTACTTC. This sequence encodes CASSSRYSYEQYF.

This clone was counted once. The rearrangement uses TRBV25-1 and TRBJ1-4; the D is unclear. With 1 base removed from V and 1 base from J, the gap between germline ends came to 7 bases. This CDR3 comprises 15 residues. CDR1 is MGHDK, CDR2 SYGVNS, per germline. The CDR3 reads CASSEWRLTNEKLFF. In DNA form, the CDR3 reads TGTGCCAGCAGTGAATGGAGGTTAACTAATGAAAAACTGTTTTTT.

CDR3 sequence reads: CASSFNGWSYNEQFF. In DNA, the CDR3 is TGTGCCAGCAGCTTTAACGGGTGGTCCTACAATGAGCAGTTCTTC. J is TRBJ2-1 and V is TRBV11-2; D is uncertain. The CDR3 is 15 amino acids. The germline V gene has CDR1 SGHAT and CDR2 FQNNGV. The V end was cut by 3 bases, the J end by 1 base, with 10 bases between.

The J gene is TRBJ2-1, the V gene TRBV7-2, with TRBD2 matching 12 bases. Germline V CDR1 and CDR2: SGHTA, FQGNSA. V was clipped by 1 base and J by 7 bases; unmatched bases: 2. The CDR3 loop spans 15 amino acids. CDR3 coding DNA: TGTGCCAGCAGCTTAGGACTAGCGGGAGTAAATGAGCAGTTCTTC. Translating gives CASSLGLAGVNEQFF. Together with reference TRBV7-2 and TRBJ2-1, the CDR3 gives the full variable domain: GAGVSQSPSNKVTEKGKDVELRCDPISGHTALYWYRQSLGQGLEFLIYFQGNSAPDKSGLPSDRFSAERTGGSVSTLTIQRTQQEDSAVYLCASSLGLAGVNEQFFGPGTRLTVL.

There are a few counts of this clone. The J gene is TRBJ2-7, the V gene TRBV5-3; weak D call: TRBD2 (6 bases). TRBV5-3 falls under the ORF class, with uncertain function. There are 14 residues in the CDR3. V dropped 8 bases and J dropped 3 bases, with 18 bases sitting between them. CDR3 sequence: CASFGVAVVYEQYF. The CDR3 coding sequence is TGTGCCAGCTTCGGGGTAGCGGTCGTCTACGAGCAGTACTTC.

This clone has just a few counts. This chain links TRBV21-1 with TRBJ2-7; the DNA was not compared with TRBD1, the D call given in the table. TRBV21-1 is listed as a pseudogene. CDR3 length: 16 amino acids. The CDR3 region is CASTGLPGQGTYEQYF. The DNA for the CDR3 is TGTGCCAGCACGGGGTTACCGGGACAGGGCACCTACGAGCAGTACTTC.